Presented here are 32 T cell receptor beta chains from one specimen sequenced in a study of early T cells in non-severe SARS-CoV-2 infection. TCRdb analysed the 5' RACE reads with MiXCR anew, one entry per CDR3 protein. The sample shows under 50,000 distinct CDR3 sequences, about 25% of them seen only once. The sample in question was whole blood, obtained at baseline. These receptors all come from an adult who was a healthcare worker with PCR-confirmed SARS-CoV-2 infection or an uninfected control (not recorded which).

This chain joins TRBV6-6 and TRBJ2-7, with D perhaps being TRBD1 or TRBD2 (7 bases each). CDR3 length: 15 residues. Germline-derived CDR1 and CDR2 are MNHNY and SVGAGI (reference sequence). The germline V and J ends were trimmed by 0 bases and 3 bases, with 12 bases remaining between them. This chain's CDR3 is CASSYSSRGGYEQYF. As DNA, the CDR3 is TGTGCCAGCAGTTACTCTTCCAGGGGGGGCTACGAGCAGTACTTC.

This clonotype turned up a few times. The V and J genes are TRBV3-1 and TRBJ2-2, with D perhaps matching TRBD1 (6 bases). Germline V CDR1 and CDR2: LGHDT, YNNKEL (reference sequence). The V end lost 1 base, the J end lost 6 bases, and 18 bases lay between the germline ends. The CDR3 is 17 residues long. CDR3 DNA sequence: TGTGCCAGCAGCCAAGTACAGGGACGACAAGTCGCCGGGGAGCTGTTTTTT. Residues: CASSQVQGRQVAGELFF.

Only a few counts were recorded for this clonotype. The gene calls are TRBV20-1 and TRBJ2-3; TRBD2 aligns across 11 bases. Germline loops: CDR1 DFQATT, CDR2 SNEGSKA (reference sequence). The CDR3 consists of 15 residues. After removal of 5 bases from V and 9 bases from J, the junction contained 13 bases not matched to a gene. CDR3 nucleotides: TGCAGTGCTGGGGAAACCGGGACTAGCGGCTCGACGCAGTATTTT. Translation gives CSAGETGTSGSTQYF.

This clonotype came up many times. The chain recombines TRBV20-1 with TRBJ2-1; 12 bases agree with TRBD2. Germline-derived CDR1 and CDR2 are DFQATT and SNEGSKA (reference sequence). V was pared by 3 bases and J by 7 bases, with 10 bases of the junction left unmatched. The CDR3 is made up of 16 amino acids. The chain's CDR3 is CSARNPLAGGQNEQFF. The CDR3 region has the DNA TGCAGTGCTAGGAACCCGCTAGCGGGGGGGCAAAATGAGCAGTTCTTC.

The rearrangement links TRBV7-9 to TRBJ1-4, with D unresolved. This CDR3 contains 14 residues. In germline, CDR1 is SEHNR, CDR2 FQNEAQ (reference sequence). The germline V and J ends were trimmed by 3 bases and 3 bases, with 8 bases remaining between them. The DNA for the CDR3 is TGTGCCAGCAGCTTCGGAAAAGCTAATGAAAAACTGTTTTTT. This sequence encodes CASSFGKANEKLFF.

By proportion, this clonotype is medium-sized. CDR3 region: CASSLRTPPGELFF. DNA for the CDR3: TGCGCCAGCAGCTTGCGGACCCCACCCGGGGAGCTGTTTTTT. The chain recombines TRBV5-1 with TRBJ2-2; D not certain. Germline V gives CDR1 SGHRS, CDR2 YFSETQ. The V gene lost 1 base and the J gene lost 6 bases, with 10 bases spanning the gap. The CDR3 is 14 amino acids.

This clonotype came up a few times. The chain is built from TRBV5-1 and TRBJ1-2, with unresolved D. The germline V and J ends were trimmed by 0 bases and 6 bases, with 9 bases remaining between them. This CDR3 has 13 amino acids. CDR1 and CDR2 (germline): SGHRS, YFSETQ. The CDR3 nucleotides are TGCGCCAGCAGCTTGGTTTCGGGGAATGGCTACACCTTC. Translated, it gives CASSLVSGNGYTF. Looking up the rest from reference TRBV5-1 and TRBJ1-2 gives the full variable domain: KAGVTQTPRYLIKTRGQQVTLSCSPISGHRSVSWYQQTPGQGLQFLFEYFSETQRNKGNFPGRFSGRQFSNSRSEMNVSTLELGDSALYLCASSLVSGNGYTFGSGTRLTVV.

V usage is TRBV29-1 and J usage is TRBJ2-3; D may correspond to TRBD1 or TRBD2 (5 bases each). V gave up 1 base and J gave up 0 bases, with 8 bases separating them. CDR3 length equals 14 residues. Germline CDR1 and CDR2: SQVTM and ANQGSEA. CDR3 loop: CSVEVGDSTDTQYF. The CDR3 bases are TGCAGCGTTGAAGTCGGGGACAGCACAGATACGCAGTATTTT.

A few counts support this clonotype. CDR3 nucleotide sequence: TGTGCCAGCAGCTCCCGACTAGCGGGGGGCAATGAGCAGTTCTTC. It yields the protein CASSSRLAGGNEQFF. This rearrangement joins TRBV7-6 to TRBJ2-1, with 13 bases aligning to TRBD2. CDR3 length: 15 residues. The J segment lost 6 bases and the V segment lost 4 bases, leaving 3 bases of the junction unmatched. Germline CDR1 and CDR2: SGHVS and FNYEAQ.

This clonotype was detected a few times. The chain couples TRBV7-9 to TRBJ1-2; 8 bases line up with TRBD1. Germline V gene data show CDR1 as SEHNR and CDR2 as FQNEAQ (reference sequence). J was trimmed by 7 bases and V by 5 bases; bases with no gene match: 12. The CDR3 spans 15 residues. The CDR3 loop reads CASSTPDRVIFGYTF. Here the CDR3 DNA reads TGTGCCAGCAGCACACCGGACAGGGTCATCTTTGGCTACACCTTC.

This clonotype was detected only a few times. The chain has TRBV20-1 and TRBJ1-1; 9 nucleotides align to TRBD1. CDR3 size: 17 residues. Per the germline V gene, CDR1 is DFQATT and CDR2 is SNEGSKA (reference sequence). Trimming took 1 base from V and 3 from J; bases not matched to a gene: 12. CDR3 loop: CSARVLLQGATYTEAFF. The CDR3 DNA is TGCAGTGCTAGAGTCCTACTACAGGGGGCAACTTACACTGAAGCTTTCTTT.

The chain combines TRBV5-5 with TRBJ1-1; D might be TRBD1 (5 bases). The CDR3 runs to 14 residues. Per germline, CDR1 SGHKS and CDR2 YYEKEE (reference sequence). V lost 1 base, J lost 4 bases, and 11 bases lay in between. DNA for the CDR3: TGTGCCAGCAGCTTGCTCCCAGGGTTCACTGAAGCTTTCTTT. It encodes CASSLLPGFTEAFF.

This clonotype was found once. The junction does not match germline at one end; this may be a read error. The V call is TRBV27, the J call TRBJ2-3; the D gene is possibly TRBD1 (5 bases). CDR1 and CDR2 from the germline V gene are MNHEY and SMNVEV (reference sequence). The CDR3 runs to 14 residues. The CDR3 DNA sequence: TGTGCCAGCAGTATATCAGGGAGCACAGATACGCAGTATTTT. Translated, it gives CASSISGSTDTQYF.

A few counts support this clonotype. The chain uses TRBV19 and TRBJ1-4; the match to TRBD1 covers 7 bases. The germline gives CDR1 LNHDA, CDR2 SQIVND (reference sequence). V was pared by 8 bases and J by 4 bases, with 13 bases of the junction left unmatched. The CDR3 covers 16 residues. CDR3 sequence reads: CASALTDGTDNEKLFF. CDR3 nucleotides: TGTGCCAGTGCCTTGACCGACGGGACAGATAATGAAAAACTGTTTTTT.

This chain joins TRBV6-1 and TRBJ1-3; D unclear. Germline V lookup: CDR1 MNHNS, CDR2 SASEGT. The CDR3 runs to 15 residues. With 6 bases removed from V and 0 bases from J, the gap between germline ends came to 12 bases. The CDR3, as DNA: TGTGCCAGCAGCACTGGGGAGCTCTCTGGAAACACCATATATTTT. Translated, it gives CASSTGELSGNTIYF.

The chain recombines TRBV6-5 with TRBJ2-5, with TRBD2 matching over 8 bases. J gave up 2 bases and V 8 bases, and 7 bases lay outside the gene matches. Germline lookup yields CDR1 MNHEY and CDR2 SVGAGI. CDR3 size: 14 residues. Here the CDR3 reads CASASRLAQETQYF. CDR3 nucleotides: TGTGCCAGCGCCTCCAGACTAGCGCAAGAGACCCAGTACTTC.

This clonotype was counted between two and nine times. V and J are TRBV2 and TRBJ1-3; D unclear. The CDR3 is 11 residues long. V lost 10 bases and J 2 bases, leaving 6 bases between the germline ends. Germline assignment: CDR1 SNHLY and CDR2 FYNNEI. The CDR3, as DNA: TGTGCCACCGGACCTGGAAACACCATATATTTT. Its translation is CATGPGNTIYF.

The chain joins TRBV27 to TRBJ2-3; unclear D gene. The germline V gene encodes CDR1 MNHEY and CDR2 SMNVEV (reference sequence). The CDR3 runs 14 residues. V lost 5 bases to trimming and J lost 0 bases, with 9 bases between them. The CDR3 here is CASSPKDSTDTQYF. For the CDR3, the DNA is TGTGCCAGCAGTCCCAAGGACAGCACAGATACGCAGTATTTT.

J is TRBJ2-7 and V is TRBV9; possible D gene TRBD1, 5 bases. This CDR3 comprises 15 residues. The germline CDR1 and CDR2 sequences are SGDLS and YYNGEE. Between the trimmed V and J ends, which lost 0 bases and 3 bases, there was a span of 13 bases. The chain's CDR3 is CASSVGAGPLYEQYF. The CDR3 DNA is TGTGCCAGCAGCGTAGGGGCAGGGCCGCTCTACGAGCAGTACTTC.

The CDR3 DNA sequence: TGTGCCATCAGTGAGTCATCGGACGGACTGTTACGGGCCTACGAGCAGTACTTC. It codes for CAISESSDGLLRAYEQYF. The chain carries TRBV10-3 and TRBJ2-7; a possible D gene is TRBD2 (5 bases). This CDR3 comprises 18 residues. The V gene's germline CDR1 is ENHRY and CDR2 SYGVKD. V lost 0 bases and J 2 bases, leaving 20 bases between the germline ends.

The J gene is TRBJ2-7, the V gene TRBV7-8; D might be TRBD1 (5 bases). The CDR3 spans 15 residues. Between the trimmed V and J ends, which lost 3 bases and 0 bases, there was a span of 12 bases. Germline-derived CDR1 and CDR2 are SGHVS and FQNEAQ. This chain's CDR3 is CASSFNLDSSYEQYF. The CDR3 bases are TGTGCCAGCAGCTTCAACCTCGACAGCTCCTACGAGCAGTACTTC. Based on the CDR3 plus reference TRBV7-8 and TRBJ2-7, the full variable domain is GAGVSQSPRYKVAKRGQDVALRCDPISGHVSLFWYQQALGQGPEFLTYFQNEAQLDKSGLPSDRFFAERPEGSVSTLKIQRTQQEDSAVYLCASSFNLDSSYEQYFGPGTRLTVT.

This clonotype turned up a few times. The chain links TRBV18 to TRBJ1-6; no firm D call. The V and J ends lost 3 bases and 0 bases respectively, with 6 bases between them. CDR1 is KGHSH, CDR2 LQKENI, per germline. The CDR3 extends over 15 amino acids. The CDR3 is CASSPTVSYNSPLHF. CDR3 DNA: TGTGCCAGCTCACCGACGGTCTCCTATAATTCACCCCTCCACTTT. Full variable domain (remainder filled in from reference TRBV18 and TRBJ1-6): NAGVMQNPRHLVRRRGQEARLRCSPMKGHSHVYWYRQLPEEGLKFMVYLQKENIIDESGMPKERFSAEFPKEGPSILRIQQVVRGDSAAYFCASSPTVSYNSPLHFGNGTRLTVT.

This chain uses TRBV11-1 with TRBJ2-7; 11 bases line up with TRBD2. V shed 2 bases, J shed 2 bases, and the junction held 2 bases outside the gene matches. The CDR3 contains 15 residues. Per germline, CDR1 SGHAT and CDR2 FQDESV (reference sequence). CDR3 nucleotide sequence: TGTGCCAGCAGCTTATCTAGCGGGGGGACCTACGAGCAGTACTTC. Amino acids: CASSLSSGGTYEQYF.

This clonotype was observed a few times. The chain has TRBV7-9 and TRBJ1-1, with TRBD1 identical over 9 bases. The CDR3 runs 13 residues. Trimming at V came to 3 bases and at J to 11 bases, leaving 7 bases not matched to a gene. From germline, CDR1 is SEHNR and CDR2 FQNEAQ (reference sequence). CDR3 bases: TGTGCCAGCAGCTTCATAACAGGGGGCAGGGCTTTCTTT. This encodes CASSFITGGRAFF.

The chain combines TRBV12-3 or TRBV12-4 with TRBJ1-2; a weak D match, TRBD1 (5 bases). Trimming took off 6 bases at V and 5 bases at J, with 10 bases between the two ends. CDR3 length: 12 residues. CDR3: CASSKDRYGYTF. The CDR3 bases are TGTGCCAGCAGCAAAGACAGATATGGCTACACCTTC.

This chain joins TRBV12-3 or TRBV12-4 and TRBJ1-2; maybe TRBD1 (5 bases). The ends were cut back, 0 bases at V and 12 bases at J, with 8 bases in the middle. The CDR3 has 11 residues. The DNA for the CDR3 is TGTGCCAGCAGTTTAGCAGGGGCACACACCTTC. It encodes CASSLAGAHTF.

The chain uses TRBV29-1 and TRBJ2-2; D might be TRBD2 (6 bases). The CDR3 extends over 11 amino acids. Trimming shortened V by 4 bases and J by 6 bases, and 6 bases separated the two germline ends. CDR1 SQVTM and CDR2 ANQGSEA come from the germline V gene. CDR3 in amino acids: CSVGGAGELFF. The CDR3 DNA reads TGCAGCGTTGGGGGGGCCGGGGAGCTGTTTTTT.

This chain uses TRBV19 with TRBJ2-3; weak D call: TRBD2 (6 bases). Germline loops: CDR1 LNHDA, CDR2 SQIVND (reference sequence). The CDR3 is 15 residues long. V lost 3 bases to trimming and J lost 0 bases, with 10 bases between them. CDR3 nucleotides: TGTGCCAGTAGTATTCGCGGAGGGAGCACAGATACGCAGTATTTT. Translating gives CASSIRGGSTDTQYF. Filled out from reference TRBV19 and TRBJ2-3, the complete variable domain reads DGGITQSPKYLFRKEGQNVTLSCEQNLNHDAMYWYRQDPGQGLRLIYYSQIVNDFQKGDIAEGYSVSREKKESFPLTVTSAQKNPTAFYLCASSIRGGSTDTQYFGPGTRLTVL.

This clonotype has a handful of counts. The gene calls are TRBV14 and TRBJ1-1; TRBD1 matches 7 bases. The V gene's germline CDR1 is SGHDN and CDR2 FVKESK. V gave up 5 bases and J gave up 4 bases; unmatched junction bases: 7. This CDR3 has 14 residues. CDR3 DNA sequence: TGTGCCAGCAGCATAAATCAGGGGGGCACTGAAGCTTTCTTT. This sequence encodes CASSINQGGTEAFF.

The chain is built from TRBV6-2 or TRBV6-3 and TRBJ1-1; D is unclear. Germline V CDR1 and CDR2: MNHEY, SVGEGT. V lost 4 bases and J lost 5, with 5 bases in between. This CDR3 spans 11 amino acids. The CDR3 DNA reads TGTGCCAGCAGTTTCCCAACTGAAGCTTTCTTT. It translates to CASSFPTEAFF.

This clonotype was recorded a few times. The rearrangement links TRBV10-2 to TRBJ2-3; no firm D call. The V and J ends lost 5 bases and 1 base respectively, with 10 bases between them. Germline CDR1 WSHSY, CDR2 SAAADI. The CDR3 extends over 14 amino acids. In nucleotides, the CDR3 is TGCGCCAGCAGTCGAGGTTTCGGCACAGATACGCAGTATTTT. Amino acid sequence: CASSRGFGTDTQYF.

This clonotype occurred many times. The chain links TRBV29-1 to TRBJ1-1; the match to TRBD1 covers 7 bases. Unmatched junction bases numbered 3, after V lost 8 bases and J lost 3 bases. The CDR3 covers 11 residues. The germline V gene has CDR1 SQVTM and CDR2 ANQGSEA. The CDR3 DNA is TGCAGCCTCAGGGGGGACACTGAAGCTTTCTTT. Amino acid sequence: CSLRGDTEAFF.